This entry lists 28 T cell receptor beta chains sequenced from one sample in a study of cytomegalovirus exposure and HLA in healthy donors. The PCR contained 60 Vbeta and 13 Jbeta primers. Using immunoSEQ multiplex PCR, the repertoire was profiled, and TCRdb retains in-frame clones only, with some absent. Here the sample spans 100,000 to 150,000 clones, roughly 76% being singletons. Sequenced material: PBMCs. The receptors shown here come from a man aged 25-45 years in good health and CMV-seronegative.

This clone was found a few times. V is TRBV7-2 and J is TRBJ2-7; TRBD2 matches 9 bases. The CDR3 has 16 residues. Trimming cost V 5 bases and J 2 bases; bases outside gene matches: 10. Per germline, CDR1 SGHTA and CDR2 FQGNSA. CDR3 DNA sequence: TGTGCCAGCAGCGTCCATGGGATAGCGGGAGCCTACGAGCAGTACTTC. Translated, it gives CASSVHGIAGAYEQYF.

The V call is TRBV5-6, the J call TRBJ2-2; weak D call: TRBD1 (5 bases). This CDR3 region has 16 residues. Trimming pared 0 bases from V and 2 bases from J, leaving 11 bases between. CDR1 and CDR2 from the germline V gene are SGHDT and YYEEEE. This CDR3 is CASSLGPRGNTGELFF. Here the CDR3 DNA reads TGTGCCAGCAGCTTGGGGCCAAGGGGTAACACCGGGGAGCTGTTTTTT.

The sample holds one count of this clone. The chain uses TRBV27 and TRBJ1-2; 10 bases map to TRBD1. Trimming removed 3 bases from V and 4 bases from J; junction bases left unmatched: 2. CDR3 size: 14 residues. Per the germline V gene, CDR1 is MNHEY and CDR2 is SMNVEV (reference sequence). In nucleotides, the CDR3 is TGTGCCAGCAGTTTTGGGACAGGGGCCTATGGCTACACCTTC. This encodes CASSFGTGAYGYTF.

This chain links TRBV6-1 with TRBJ1-1, with D unclear. V dropped 2 bases and J dropped 9 bases, with 7 bases sitting between them. This CDR3 contains 11 residues. The V gene's germline CDR1 is MNHNS and CDR2 SASEGT. CDR3 protein: CASSELGQAFF. CDR3 nucleotides: TGTGCCAGCAGTGAACTGGGCCAAGCTTTCTTT.

V and J are TRBV15 and TRBJ1-4; 7 nucleotides agree with TRBD1. The CDR3 is 15 amino acids. Germline V gene sequence: CDR1 LNHNV, CDR2 YYDKDF (reference sequence). With V trimmed by 5 bases and J by 7 bases, 10 bases remained unmatched. For the CDR3, the DNA is TGTGCCACCAGCTATCAACAGGGGACTTCTGAAAAACTGTTTTTT. Translated, it gives CATSYQQGTSEKLFF. Full variable domain (outside the CDR3, taken from reference TRBV15 and TRBJ1-4): DAMVIQNPRYQVTQFGKPVTLSCSQTLNHNVMYWYQQKSSQAPKLLFHYYDKDFNNEADTPDNFQSRRPNTSFCFLDIRSPGLGDTAMYLCATSYQQGTSEKLFFGSGTQLSVL.

This clone was seen only once. The CDR3 region is CAISGTSAPVFF. CDR3 nucleotide sequence: TGTGCCATCAGTGGTACTAGCGCCCCGGTGTTCTTC. The V call is TRBV10-3, the J call TRBJ2-1, with 7 bases matching TRBD2. Germline V gives CDR1 ENHRY, CDR2 SYGVKD. Trimming cost V 4 bases and J 15 bases; bases outside gene matches: 9. This CDR3 comprises 12 residues.

The chain couples TRBV19 to TRBJ2-5; 7 positions match TRBD1. In germline, CDR1 is LNHDA, CDR2 SQIVND (reference sequence). The J segment lost 4 bases and the V segment lost 4 bases, leaving 21 bases of the junction unmatched. The CDR3 spans 19 residues. CDR3 in amino acids: CASSKTGKSRPKPRETQYF. The CDR3, as DNA: TGTGCCAGTAGTAAGACAGGGAAGAGTCGTCCGAAGCCTCGAGAGACCCAGTACTTC.

V and J are TRBV5-6 and TRBJ1-2, with a tentative D call TRBD1 (6 bases). Per germline, CDR1 SGHDT and CDR2 YYEEEE. V lost 6 bases to trimming and J lost 8 bases, with 14 bases between them. This CDR3 comprises 12 residues. The CDR3 region has the DNA TGTGCCAGCAACCGGCAGGGGTTGGGCTACACCTTC. It translates to CASNRQGLGYTF.

The table lists this clone with a few counts. The rearrangement uses TRBV9 and TRBJ1-2, with 7 bases matching TRBD1. Germline V gene lookup returns CDR1 SGDLS and CDR2 YYNGEE. This CDR3 is 13 amino acids long. V lost 0 bases, J lost 6 bases, and 2 bases stayed unmatched. CDR3 region: CASSVGTGDGYTF. The CDR3 DNA follows: TGTGCCAGCAGCGTAGGGACAGGTGATGGCTACACCTTC.

The chain joins TRBV28 to TRBJ1-4; 8 bases align to TRBD1. Per germline, CDR1 MDHEN and CDR2 SYDVKM. V shed 2 bases, J shed 4 bases, and the junction held 0 bases outside the gene matches. The CDR3 has 14 amino acids. The CDR3 nucleotides read TGTGCCAGCAGTTTAGGACAGGGTAATGAAAAACTGTTTTTT. Translating it yields CASSLGQGNEKLFF. The whole variable domain, remainder taken from reference TRBV28 and TRBJ1-4, is DVKVTQSSRYLVKRTGEKVFLECVQDMDHENMFWYRQDPGLGLRLIYFSYDVKMKEKGDIPEGYSVSREKKERFSLILESASTNQTSMYLCASSLGQGNEKLFFGSGTQLSVL.

This sequence joins TRBV9 and TRBJ1-1; 9 bases agree with TRBD1. V lost 2 bases to trimming and J lost 1 base; unmatched junction nucleotides: 6. The CDR3 has 16 residues. Germline V gives CDR1 SGDLS, CDR2 YYNGEE. The CDR3 DNA sequence: TGTGCCAGCAGCGTGGGGTGGACAGGGGAGAACACTGAAGCTTTCTTT. Translation gives CASSVGWTGENTEAFF.

The J gene is TRBJ2-7, the V gene TRBV2; 9 positions match TRBD1. Per the germline V gene, CDR1 is SNHLY and CDR2 is FYNNEI. The CDR3 has 15 amino acids. V lost 4 bases and J lost 2; bases outside the gene matches: 6. The CDR3 loop reads CASSGTGESPYEQYF. The CDR3 bases are TGTGCCAGCAGTGGGACAGGGGAAAGCCCCTACGAGCAGTACTTC.

The chain couples TRBV7-7 to TRBJ2-7; no firm D call. The CDR3 extends over 15 amino acids. The germline gives CDR1 SSHAT, CDR2 FNYEAQ (reference sequence). V was shortened by 3 bases and J by 7 bases, with 19 bases between the two germline ends. CDR3 amino acids: CASSLSPVGATEQYF. Written as DNA, the CDR3 is TGTGCCAGCAGCTTGAGCCCCGTTGGAGCGACTGAGCAGTACTTC. The whole variable domain, remainder taken from reference TRBV7-7 and TRBJ2-7, is GAGVSQSPRYKVTKRGQDVTLRCDPISSHATLYWYQQALGQGPEFLTYFNYEAQPDKSGLPSDRFSAERPEGSISTLTIQRTEQRDSAMYRCASSLSPVGATEQYFGPGTRLTVT.

The genes are TRBV21-1 and TRBJ2-7; the table's D call, TRBD2, was not checked against the DNA. TRBV21-1 is described as a pseudogene. The CDR3 has 15 residues. The chain's CDR3 is CASPDLRESSYEQYF. DNA of the CDR3: TGTGCCAGCCCAGATTTGAGGGAGAGCTCCTACGAGCAGTACTTC.

The V call is TRBV5-1, the J call TRBJ2-5; the match to TRBD2 covers 11 bases. V was clipped by 0 bases and J by 2 bases; unmatched bases: 3. The germline gives CDR1 SGHRS, CDR2 YFSETQ. This CDR3 comprises 16 residues. CDR3 sequence (DNA): TGCGCCAGCAGCTTGGCGGGGACTAGCGGTCAAGAGACCCAGTACTTC. Protein: CASSLAGTSGQETQYF.

The CDR3 coding sequence is TGTGCCAGCAGCCACCCGGGACTAGCGACCTACGAGCAGTACTTC. This translates into CASSHPGLATYEQYF. The V call is TRBV5-4, the J call TRBJ2-7; 10 nucleotides agree with TRBD2. The CDR3 runs to 15 residues. V was pared by 4 bases and J by 2 bases, with 6 bases of the junction left unmatched. Germline V gene data show CDR1 as SGHNT and CDR2 as YYREEE (reference sequence).

A remark on this clone: The germline gene is not matched at one end of the junction; a read error may be the cause. V usage is TRBV4-3 and J usage is TRBJ2-4, with 10 bases aligning to TRBD1. The CDR3 runs to 15 residues. Looked up from germline, CDR1 is LGHNA and CDR2 is YSLEER. CDR3 amino acids: CASSLRTGGKNSQYF. Written as DNA, the CDR3 is TGCGCCAGCAGCCTACGGACAGGGGGGAAAAACAGTCAGTACTTC.

This chain uses TRBV4-3 with TRBJ2-5, with D perhaps TRBD2 (7 bases). The end of the DNA fits TRBJ2-7 better, so the J call may be wrong. CDR1 LGHNA and CDR2 YSLEER come from the germline V gene. CDR3 length equals 15 residues. CDR3 DNA sequence: TGCGCCAGCAGCCAAGGCGCGGGGGCAACCTACGAGCAGTACTTC. Translating gives CASSQGAGATYEQYF.

The V call is TRBV7-9, the J call TRBJ2-5, with 9 positions matching TRBD1. CDR1 and CDR2 from the germline V gene are SEHNR and FQNEAQ (reference sequence). The CDR3 totals 17 residues. Unmatched junction bases numbered 13, after V lost 1 base and J lost 7 bases. CDR3 protein: CASSLVTGGAVDGTQYF. In DNA form, the CDR3 reads TGTGCCAGCAGCTTAGTTACAGGGGGCGCGGTGGACGGGACCCAGTACTTC.

The rearrangement links TRBV28 to TRBJ1-4, with 10 nucleotides matching TRBD1. CDR1 and CDR2 (germline): MDHEN, SYDVKM. This CDR3 is built from 15 residues. V lost 3 bases and J lost 7; bases outside the gene matches: 5. The CDR3 sequence: CASSFPGQGTEKLFF. DNA of the CDR3: TGTGCCAGCAGTTTCCCGGGACAGGGGACTGAAAAACTGTTTTTT.

This rearrangement joins TRBV6-1 to TRBJ2-1; a weak D match, TRBD2 (5 bases). The CDR3 extends over 15 amino acids. V lost 3 bases to trimming and J lost 0 bases, with 9 bases between them. Per the germline V gene, CDR1 is MNHNS and CDR2 is SASEGT. CDR3 coding DNA: TGTGCCAGCAGTGAGTTAGGGAGCTCCTACAATGAGCAGTTCTTC. The encoded protein is CASSELGSSYNEQFF.

The chain couples TRBV10-1 to TRBJ1-1; 10 positions agree with TRBD1. In germline, CDR1 is WNHNN, CDR2 SYGVQD (reference sequence). Trimming at V came to 8 bases and at J to 5 bases, leaving 32 bases not matched to a gene. There are 22 residues in the CDR3. CDR3 protein: CASPSPLLSRTGGIGETTEAFF. Written as DNA, the CDR3 is TGCGCCAGCCCCAGTCCCCTGTTATCGCGGACAGGGGGAATAGGGGAAACTACTGAAGCTTTCTTT.

This clone was detected only a few times. The V call is TRBV7-4, the J call TRBJ1-5; D not resolved. With 5 bases removed from V and 6 bases from J, the gap between germline ends came to 11 bases. Per germline, CDR1 SGHVT and CDR2 SQSDAQ. The CDR3 is 13 residues long. The CDR3 nucleotides read TGTGCCAGCAGCCCAGAGGTGGGTCAGCCCCAGCATTTT. Translating gives CASSPEVGQPQHF.

This sequence joins TRBV28 and TRBJ1-1; 10 bases agree with TRBD1. V shed 6 bases and J 4 bases; nucleotides not matched to a gene: 11. CDR3 length equals 16 residues. Germline values: CDR1 MDHEN, CDR2 SYDVKM. The CDR3 sequence is CASRRFTGTGATEAFF. As DNA, the CDR3 is TGTGCCAGCAGACGTTTCACCGGGACAGGGGCCACTGAAGCTTTCTTT.

The genes are TRBV10-1 and TRBJ2-7; the D gene is possibly TRBD2 (5 bases). CDR3 length: 12 amino acids. The V gene lost 8 bases and the J gene lost 7 bases, with 15 bases spanning the gap. CDR1 and CDR2 from the germline V gene are WNHNN and SYGVQD (reference sequence). CDR3 protein: CASSGSTGEQYF. The CDR3 DNA sequence: TGCGCCAGCTCGGGGTCCACGGGGGAGCAGTACTTC.

The chain is built from TRBV6-6 and TRBJ2-5; 9 nucleotides agree with TRBD1. V gave up 2 bases and J gave up 2 bases; unmatched junction bases: 3. CDR3 size: 15 residues. Germline V CDR1 and CDR2: MNHNY, SVGAGI (reference sequence). This CDR3 is CASSYPGQGQETQYF. The CDR3, as DNA: TGTGCCAGCAGTTACCCAGGACAGGGGCAAGAGACCCAGTACTTC.

This chain connects TRBV6-4 to TRBJ2-3; TRBD1 agrees at 8 bases. CDR1 and CDR2 (germline): MRHNA, SNTAGT. The CDR3 runs to 15 residues. Trimming took 4 bases from V and 0 from J; bases not matched to a gene: 3. The CDR3 nucleotides read TGTGCCAGCAGTGTTCGGACAGGGAGCACAGATACGCAGTATTTT. As protein: CASSVRTGSTDTQYF.

This rearrangement joins TRBV15 to TRBJ2-3, with a weak D call TRBD2 (7 bases). Trimming left V 3 bases short and J 2 bases short, with 15 bases between. CDR1 is LNHNV, CDR2 YYDKDF, per germline (reference sequence). CDR3 length: 16 amino acids. The CDR3 bases are TGTGCCACCAGCAGCCCCGGGGGGACACTCACAGATACGCAGTATTTT. It codes for CATSSPGGTLTDTQYF.